This T cell receptor beta chain was observed in a study of tumor-infiltrating lymphocytes in localized non-small cell lung cancer. Sequencing was performed with immunoSEQ multiplex PCR; in TCRdb, only in-frame clones are kept and a portion is missing. The table lists about 21,000 clones, approximately 80% of them singletons. The length of the CDR3 is 14 residues. The germline gives CDR1 LNHDA, CDR2 SQIVND (reference sequence). Unmatched junction bases numbered 4, after V lost 5 bases and J lost 2 bases. The TCR originated in a human donor with non-small cell lung cancer. The source material was lung tumor tissue. The gene calls are TRBV19 and TRBJ2-3; TRBD1 agrees at 7 bases. The CDR3 sequence is CASSPTGVTDTQYF. The CDR3 DNA reads TGTGCCAGTAGTCCTACAGGGGTCACAGATACGCAGTATTTT.